The present T cell receptor beta chain was sequenced within a study of blood T cell repertoires in COVID-19. Trimming left V 4 bases short and J 6 bases short, with 10 bases between. This CDR3 comprises 13 residues. Germline CDR1 is MNHEY and CDR2 is SMNVEV (reference sequence). TCRdb's copy holds only in-frame clones and misses some; the assay was immunoSEQ multiplex PCR. There are 150,000 to 200,000 clones in the sample; about 80% occur only once, and about 8% lies in the top ten. The rearrangement uses TRBV27 and TRBJ2-1; D not certain. The material sequenced was peripheral blood. The receptor comes from an older woman with COVID-19, enrolled during active disease. CDR3 DNA: TGTGCCAGCAGTTCCCTCAGTGGCAATGAGCAGTTCTTC. This translates into CASSSLSGNEQFF.